What follows is one T cell receptor (beta chain) and its context. The antigen remains undetermined. In germline, CDR1 is SGHAT, CDR2 FQNNGV. The CDR3 covers 13 residues. V was cut by 5 bases and J by 7 bases, with 11 bases left in between. These data come from a study of T cells in Graves' hyperthyroidism and ophthalmopathy. Study-wide background: Peripheral blood was obtained at initial diagnosis, preceding any treatment.

A patient was excluded if there was uncontrolled infection, other autoimmune disease, pregnancy or lactation. General observations from the study: Ophthalmopathy was distinguished from stable hyperthyroidism by 13 V-J signatures.

Amplification of TCR beta CDR3 regions used RNA as the template. With the HTBI primer set, the TCR CDR3 went through a first round of RT-PCR. TCRdb re-called the multiplex PCR reads with MiXCR, one entry per CDR3 protein. Among about 610,000 distinct CDR3 sequences listed, 15% to 20% were seen once. The chain uses TRBV11-2 and TRBJ2-2; D not certain. This receptor was obtained from a middle-aged woman with Graves' ophthalmopathy. Material: blood. The CDR3 sequence is CASSRFASGELFF. The CDR3 nucleotides read TGTGCCAGCAGCCGATTCGCTAGCGGGGAGCTGTTTTTT.